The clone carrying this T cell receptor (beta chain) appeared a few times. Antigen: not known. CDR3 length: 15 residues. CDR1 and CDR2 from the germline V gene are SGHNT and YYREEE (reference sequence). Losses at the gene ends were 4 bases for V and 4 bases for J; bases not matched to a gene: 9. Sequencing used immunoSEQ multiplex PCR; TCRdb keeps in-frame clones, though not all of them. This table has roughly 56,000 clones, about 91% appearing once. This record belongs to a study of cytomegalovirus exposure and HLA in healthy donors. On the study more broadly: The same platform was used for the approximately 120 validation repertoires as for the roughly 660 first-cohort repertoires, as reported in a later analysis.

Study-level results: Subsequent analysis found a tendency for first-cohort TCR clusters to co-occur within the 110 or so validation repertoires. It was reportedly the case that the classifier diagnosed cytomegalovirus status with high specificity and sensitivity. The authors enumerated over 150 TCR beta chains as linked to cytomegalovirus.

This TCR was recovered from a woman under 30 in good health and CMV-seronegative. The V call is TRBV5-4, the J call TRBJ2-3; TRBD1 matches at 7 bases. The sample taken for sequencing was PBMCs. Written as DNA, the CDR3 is TGTGCCAGCAGCCCGAGACAGGGCGGAGCAGATACGCAGTATTTT. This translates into CASSPRQGGADTQYF.